One sample yielded the 7 T cell receptor beta chains listed below, sequenced in a study of T cell responses to AZD1222 COVID-19 vaccine. Measured with immunoSEQ multiplex PCR; TCRdb has only the in-frame clones, and not every one. The data hold 150,000 to 200,000 clones, with 90% to 95% observed a single time. The starting material was peripheral blood, obtained 28 days after the second AZD1222 dose. The receptors stem from an adult who received the AZD1222 COVID-19 vaccine.

This clone was counted a few times. V gene TRBV21-1 combines with J gene TRBJ1-5. TRBV21-1 is assigned pseudogene status. The CDR3 runs to 14 residues. The CDR3 region is CASTPGGTNQPQHF. The CDR3 DNA reads as TGTGCCAGCACGCCCGGGGGAACAAATCAGCCCCAGCATTTT.

The rearrangement uses TRBV4-3 and TRBJ2-7; TRBD2 agrees at 7 bases. The V segment lost 1 base and the J segment 7 bases; nucleotides outside the gene matches: 4. Germline lookup yields CDR1 LGHNA and CDR2 YSLEER. The CDR3 consists of 13 residues. DNA of the CDR3: TGCGCCAGCAGCCAAGCAGCGGGGCGGGAGCAGTACTTC. This gives the protein CASSQAAGREQYF.

This chain links TRBV23-1 with TRBJ1-3; D not certain. TRBV23-1 is annotated as an ORF whose role is uncertain. V lost 1 base, J lost 0 bases, and 22 bases lay in between. CDR3 length: 20 residues. This chain's CDR3 is CASSQLSHIRKLFSGNTIYF. CDR3 bases: TGCGCCAGCAGTCAATTGAGTCATATCCGCAAGCTTTTCTCTGGAAACACCATATATTTT.

The chain joins TRBV7-9 to TRBJ2-6; D unresolved. The CDR3 spans 14 residues. CDR1 and CDR2 (germline): SEHNR, FQNEAQ (reference sequence). Trimming stripped 3 bases from V and 0 bases from J, with 3 bases between. CDR3 region: CASSLRSGANVLTF. DNA of the CDR3: TGTGCCAGCAGCTTGCGCTCTGGGGCCAACGTCCTGACTTTC.

The chain links TRBV6-1 to TRBJ1-2, with unresolved D. The V gene lost 2 bases and the J gene lost 7 bases, with 8 bases spanning the gap. This CDR3 comprises 12 residues. Germline V CDR1 and CDR2: MNHNS, SASEGT. The CDR3 region is CASSEQGFGYTF. CDR3 nucleotides: TGTGCCAGCAGTGAACAAGGGTTTGGCTACACCTTC.

DNA for the CDR3: TGTGCCAGCAGCCCCCATCCCCCGGACACGAACACCGGGGAGCTGTTTTTT. Protein sequence: CASSPHPPDTNTGELFF. This chain uses TRBV9 with TRBJ2-2; tentative D call: TRBD1 (5 bases). Between the trimmed V and J ends, which lost 4 bases and 0 bases, there was a span of 16 bases. CDR3 length equals 17 residues. CDR1 and CDR2 (germline): SGDLS, YYNGEE.

The CDR3 DNA is TGTGCCAGCAGTTACGTCGGCGGCAATCAGCCCCAGCATTTT. Protein sequence: CASSYVGGNQPQHF. This chain joins TRBV6-2 or TRBV6-3 and TRBJ1-5; D not resolved. CDR3 length: 14 amino acids. Looked up from germline, CDR1 is MNHEY and CDR2 is SVGEGT. The V end was cut by 2 bases, the J end by 2 bases, with 7 bases between.